What follows are 26 T cell receptor beta chains derived from one specimen sequenced in a study of regulatory T cells in long-lasting Graves disease. The TCR beta library used iRepertoire HTBI primers with Arm-PCR amplification of CDR3. TCRdb independently ran MiXCR on the multiplex PCR reads; one entry per CDR3 protein. The sample records fewer than 550,000 distinct CDR3 sequences, about 16% being singletons. Indicated time point: newly diagnosed GD, antithyroid drugs for less than 3 months. The TCR library was made from RNA extracted from PBMCs. This sample was shared with a second study, whose subject was T cells in Graves' hyperthyroidism and ophthalmopathy.

The sequences come from peripheral blood mononuclear cells (PBMCs), collected at new diagnosis, from a patient treated with antithyroid drugs. The receptors derive from a woman aged 40 to 65 with Graves disease.

The rearrangement links TRBV7-9 to TRBJ1-5; D gene ambiguous. The CDR3 is 14 residues long. The germline V gene encodes CDR1 SEHNR and CDR2 FQNEAQ (reference sequence). Between the trimmed V and J ends, which lost 3 bases and 5 bases, there was a span of 11 bases. The CDR3 bases are TGTGCCAGCAGCTTTGGGGATTTGGATCAGCCCCAGCATTTT. Translated: CASSFGDLDQPQHF.

V usage is TRBV10-3 and J usage is TRBJ2-1, with 9 bases fitting TRBD2. The V gene end was trimmed by 6 bases and the J gene end by 5 bases; junction bases not matched to a gene: 5. From germline, CDR1 is ENHRY and CDR2 SYGVKD. The CDR3 totals 14 residues. This chain's CDR3 is CAIRTTSGNNEQFF. CDR3 DNA sequence: TGTGCCATCAGGACGACTAGCGGAAACAATGAGCAGTTCTTC.

The table lists this clonotype with a few counts. The gene calls are TRBV5-1 and TRBJ2-7; 9 bases agree with TRBD1. V gave up 6 bases and J gave up 4 bases; unmatched junction bases: 14. Germline loops: CDR1 SGHRS, CDR2 YFSETQ. The CDR3 has 16 residues. The CDR3 bases are TGCGCCAGCATCTCCGGGACAGGGAGCGGCGGGTACGAGCAGTACTTC. As protein: CASISGTGSGGYEQYF.

The chain carries TRBV2 and TRBJ2-5, with 7 bases that match TRBD1. The J segment lost 0 bases and the V segment lost 3 bases, leaving 10 bases of the junction unmatched. Germline CDR1 and CDR2: SNHLY and FYNNEI. This CDR3 has 17 amino acids. In DNA, the CDR3 is TGTGCCAGCAGTGACGCCGTCCTACAGGGGTACCAAGAGACCCAGTACTTC. Its translation: CASSDAVLQGYQETQYF.

The table lists this clonotype with a few counts. Here the CDR3 reads CATSYRQGGQPQHF. CDR3 bases: TGTGCCACCAGCTACAGACAGGGAGGTCAGCCCCAGCATTTT. The rearrangement joins TRBV15 to TRBJ1-5; TRBD1 matches 7 bases. V was clipped by 5 bases and J by 6 bases; unmatched bases: 7. Germline V lookup: CDR1 LNHNV, CDR2 YYDKDF (reference sequence). The CDR3 runs 14 residues.

This clonotype appeared many times. The CDR3 coding sequence is TGTGCCAGCACCCTTCAGGGGCAGAACACTGAAGCTTTCTTT. Encoded protein: CASTLQGQNTEAFF. The chain couples TRBV2 to TRBJ1-1, with a possible D match to TRBD1 (6 bases). The germline gives CDR1 SNHLY, CDR2 FYNNEI. The CDR3 is 14 residues long. The V end was cut by 7 bases, the J end by 1 base, with 13 bases between.

This clonotype was detected ten times or more. V is TRBV3-1 and J is TRBJ1-1; D gene unclear. Trimming took 4 bases from V and 8 from J, leaving 17 bases between them. The CDR3 totals 14 residues. The V gene's germline CDR1 is LGHDT and CDR2 YNNKEL (reference sequence). The CDR3 coding sequence is TGTGCCAGCAGCCCGTATCCTGGGGTAGCAGAAGCTTTCTTT. It yields the protein CASSPYPGVAEAFF.

This clonotype has more than one count but fewer than ten. The V call is TRBV2, the J call TRBJ1-4; D ambiguous. Between the trimmed V and J ends, which lost 1 base and 8 bases, there was a span of 14 bases. There are 15 residues in the CDR3. Looked up from germline, CDR1 is SNHLY and CDR2 is FYNNEI. The CDR3 region is CASSEDAVLDEKLFF. CDR3 nucleotides: TGTGCCAGCAGTGAAGACGCAGTTTTGGACGAAAAACTGTTTTTT.

This clonotype was found a few times. The chain uses TRBV28 and TRBJ1-2, with 9 bases that match TRBD1. CDR3 length: 15 residues. The ends lost 5 bases at V and 3 bases at J; junction bases unmatched: 7. The germline CDR1 and CDR2 sequences are MDHEN and SYDVKM. CDR3 amino acids: CASSTEQGADYGYTF. CDR3 DNA sequence: TGTGCCAGCAGTACCGAACAGGGGGCGGACTATGGCTACACCTTC.

Only a few counts were recorded for this clonotype. J is TRBJ2-1 and V is TRBV5-5; D might be TRBD1 or TRBD2, each matching 5 bases. This CDR3 has 15 amino acids. Germline-derived CDR1 and CDR2 are SGHKS and YYEKEE (reference sequence). The V end was cut by 0 bases, the J end by 5 bases, with 12 bases between. CDR3 amino acids: CASSLAGTSDNEQFF. CDR3 sequence (DNA): TGTGCCAGCAGCTTGGCTGGGACGTCGGACAATGAGCAGTTCTTC. Based on the CDR3 plus reference TRBV5-5 and TRBJ2-1, the full variable domain is DAGVTQSPTHLIKTRGQQVTLRCSPISGHKSVSWYQQVLGQGPQFIFQYYEKEERGRGNFPDRFSARQFPNYSSELNVNALLLGDSALYLCASSLAGTSDNEQFFGPGTRLTVL.

There are many counts of this clonotype. J is TRBJ1-1 and V is TRBV28, with 9 nucleotides matching TRBD1. Germline CDR1 reads MDHEN; CDR2 reads SYDVKM. V gave up 5 bases and J gave up 2 bases; unmatched junction bases: 6. The CDR3 runs to 15 residues. CDR3 loop: CASSPGDRANTEAFF. The CDR3 DNA reads as TGTGCCAGCAGTCCGGGGGACAGGGCTAACACTGAAGCTTTCTTT.

The sample holds many counts of this clonotype. The V call is TRBV20-1, the J call TRBJ2-1; D possibly matches TRBD1 or TRBD2 (5 bases each). Germline lookup yields CDR1 DFQATT and CDR2 SNEGSKA (reference sequence). The CDR3 has 13 amino acids. Between the trimmed V and J ends, which lost 4 bases and 5 bases, there was a span of 12 bases. CDR3 in DNA: TGCAGTGCTATGCCCGGGGCCCACAATGAGCAGTTCTTC. This sequence encodes CSAMPGAHNEQFF.

CDR3 DNA: TGTGCCACCAGCAGAGATCGATCGGCCAGTTTAAACACTGAAGCTTTCTTT. This encodes CATSRDRSASLNTEAFF. The chain is built from TRBV15 and TRBJ1-1; D unresolved. V shed 0 bases and J shed 2 bases, with 16 bases lying between them. Germline V lookup: CDR1 LNHNV, CDR2 YYDKDF (reference sequence). The length of the CDR3 is 17 residues. The full variable domain, rest sourced from reference TRBV15 and TRBJ1-1, is DAMVIQNPRYQVTQFGKPVTLSCSQTLNHNVMYWYQQKSSQAPKLLFHYYDKDFNNEADTPDNFQSRRPNTSFCFLDIRSPGLGDTAMYLCATSRDRSASLNTEAFFGQGTRLTVV.

The rearrangement uses TRBV5-4 and TRBJ2-1, with D possibly TRBD2 on 6 matching bases. Germline V gives CDR1 SGHNT, CDR2 YYREEE (reference sequence). The CDR3 has 16 residues. Trimming stripped 0 bases from V and 6 bases from J, with 16 bases between. The CDR3 coding sequence is TGTGCCAGCAGCTTGGTCGCGGGGTTCCAGAGCAATGAGCAGTTCTTC. Translating it yields CASSLVAGFQSNEQFF.

This clonotype was counted many times. The chain has TRBV7-9 and TRBJ1-2; 10 bases match TRBD1. The V and J ends lost 3 bases and 2 bases, in that order; junction bases with no gene match: 3. The CDR3 has 15 residues. The germline CDR1 and CDR2 sequences are SEHNR and FQNEAQ (reference sequence). CDR3 sequence: CASSLLGQGNYGYTF. The CDR3 DNA reads TGTGCCAGCAGCTTGTTGGGACAGGGGAACTATGGCTACACCTTC. Combining the CDR3 with reference TRBV7-9 and TRBJ1-2 gives the whole variable domain DTGVSQNPRHKITKRGQNVTFRCDPISEHNRLYWYRQTLGQGPEFLTYFQNEAQLEKSRLLSDRFSAERPKGSFSTLEIQRTEQGDSAMYLCASSLLGQGNYGYTFGSGTRLTVV.

The sample holds many counts of this clonotype. The rearrangement uses TRBV20-1 and TRBJ1-1; D is possibly TRBD1 (6 bases). This CDR3 region has 12 residues. The V end was cut by 2 bases, the J end by 7 bases, with 11 bases between. The germline V gene has CDR1 DFQATT and CDR2 SNEGSKA (reference sequence). CDR3 residues: CSARLRGGEAFF. The CDR3 DNA reads as TGCAGTGCTAGACTAAGAGGGGGTGAAGCTTTCTTT.

V and J are TRBV27 and TRBJ2-2; D is perhaps TRBD1 or TRBD2 (5 bases each). Germline assignment: CDR1 MNHEY and CDR2 SMNVEV (reference sequence). V was cut by 5 bases and J by 3 bases, with 10 bases left in between. The CDR3 loop spans 14 amino acids. CDR3 DNA: TGTGCCAGCAGTGACCAGGGACACACCGGGGAGCTGTTTTTT. This sequence encodes CASSDQGHTGELFF.

The V call is TRBV20-1, the J call TRBJ2-7, with 7 bases aligning to TRBD1. Germline V lookup: CDR1 DFQATT, CDR2 SNEGSKA (reference sequence). The CDR3 runs 14 residues. V dropped 3 bases and J dropped 6; count of bases not matched to a gene: 11. The CDR3 DNA reads TGCAGTGCTAGTTTGGGGACAGCAGTCGGCGAGCAGTACTTC. Residues: CSASLGTAVGEQYF.

The chain has TRBV7-6 and TRBJ1-1, with 9 positions matching TRBD1. CDR3 size: 13 residues. Trimming at V came to 6 bases and at J to 10 bases, leaving 9 bases not matched to a gene. CDR1 and CDR2 from the germline V gene are SGHVS and FNYEAQ. CDR3 region: CASSFDRGGRAFF. The CDR3 nucleotides are TGTGCCAGCAGTTTTGACAGGGGGGGAAGAGCTTTCTTT.

This clonotype was detected many times. This chain links TRBV12-3 or TRBV12-4 with TRBJ1-1; D remains ambiguous. V was trimmed by 5 bases and J by 0 bases, leaving 7 bases between them. The CDR3 is 13 amino acids. CDR3 in amino acids: CASSATLNTEAFF. Here the CDR3 DNA reads TGTGCCAGCAGTGCGACCTTGAACACTGAAGCTTTCTTT.

This clonotype was counted a few times. This rearrangement joins TRBV28 to TRBJ2-4; 9 nucleotides match TRBD1. The germline CDR1 and CDR2 sequences are MDHEN and SYDVKM. Trimming at V came to 6 bases and at J to 12 bases, leaving 12 bases not matched to a gene. This CDR3 has 14 residues. The chain's CDR3 is CASRSGDRVNNQYF. The CDR3 DNA reads TGTGCCAGCAGGTCCGGGGACAGGGTTAATAATCAGTACTTC.

This clonotype was recorded many times. The rearrangement joins TRBV6-5 to TRBJ2-1, with D unresolved. V gave up 0 bases and J gave up 2 bases, with 11 bases separating them. This CDR3 is built from 16 residues. CDR1 MNHEY and CDR2 SVGAGI come from the germline V gene. In DNA form, the CDR3 reads TGTGCCAGCAGTTACTCGTACCCCGCCACCTACAATGAGCAGTTCTTC. It codes for CASSYSYPATYNEQFF.

This clonotype has just a few counts. The rearrangement links TRBV4-1 to TRBJ1-4; D not resolved. This CDR3 has 15 residues. Trimming removed 1 base from V and 0 bases from J, with 6 bases in between. Germline CDR1 is MGHRA and CDR2 is YSYEKL. CDR3 loop: CASSQARATNEKLFF. CDR3 DNA: TGCGCCAGCAGCCAAGCGAGAGCAACTAATGAAAAACTGTTTTTT.

This clonotype was seen a handful of times. The chain uses TRBV30 and TRBJ2-2; D is ambiguous. The V and J ends lost 2 bases and 7 bases respectively, with 11 bases between them. The CDR3 is 13 residues long. The germline V gene has CDR1 GTSNPN and CDR2 SVGIG (reference sequence). The DNA of the CDR3 is TGTGCCTGGAGTCCCGGGCACCTCGGGGAGCTGTTTTTT. It translates to CAWSPGHLGELFF.

V and J are TRBV11-3 and TRBJ2-3; tentatively, D is TRBD1 or TRBD2 (5 bases each). Trimming took 4 bases from V and 6 from J, leaving 17 bases between them. The germline V gene has CDR1 SGHNT and CDR2 YENEEA. The CDR3 is 15 residues long. CDR3: CASSSPTGLGDTQYF. CDR3 sequence (DNA): TGTGCCAGCAGCTCTCCCACGGGGCTCGGGGATACGCAGTATTTT.

Ten or more counts support this clonotype. This CDR3 reads CASSILQGEGQPQHF. The CDR3 nucleotides are TGTGCCAGTAGTATACTACAGGGGGAGGGTCAGCCCCAGCATTTT. The V call is TRBV19, the J call TRBJ1-5, with 8 bases identical to TRBD1. CDR1 and CDR2 (germline): LNHDA, SQIVND (reference sequence). The CDR3 contains 15 residues. V shed 2 bases, J shed 6 bases, and the junction held 6 bases outside the gene matches.